This T cell receptor beta chain appears in the sequencing data of a study of cytomegalovirus exposure and HLA in healthy donors. General study findings and limits: A later analysis reportedly found fewer N-insertions in an Asian-associated ancestry cluster than the roughly 670-donor mean. Donors were assumed by presence/absence analyses to have roughly uniform sequencing depth. Cytomegalovirus status was reportedly diagnosed by the classifier with high specificity and sensitivity.

This PCR relied on a set of 60 Vbeta primers and 13 Jbeta primers. The repertoire was sequenced with immunoSEQ multiplex PCR; TCRdb's copy has only in-frame clones and lacks some. The table has about 200,000 clones, approximately 82% seen once. The V gene lost 4 bases and the J gene lost 2 bases, with 11 bases spanning the gap. The CDR3 is 14 residues long. In germline, CDR1 is SGHRS, CDR2 YFSETQ. A note on this clone: As yet, its antigen is unknown.

Specimen: PBMCs. This sequence originates from a woman under 30 in good health and CMV-seronegative. The chain employs TRBV5-1 and TRBJ2-3, with a possible D match to TRBD1 (6 bases). The CDR3 bases are TGCGCCAGCAGCCTACGGACAGTCACAGATACGCAGTATTTT. It yields the protein CASSLRTVTDTQYF.